The 20 T cell receptor beta chains listed next were all sequenced from one sample in a study of T cell changes during pregnancy in multiple sclerosis. Clones were read by immunoSEQ multiplex PCR, and TCRdb kept only the in-frame ones, dropping some. The table includes tens of thousands of clones, 85% to 95% detected once. The sample consisted of CD8+ T cells from peripheral blood mononuclear cells, taken in the third trimester of pregnancy. The source of these receptors is a female donor with multiple sclerosis, enrolled in a pregnancy study.

The CDR3: CASSFPGVVEAFF. The CDR3 DNA reads as TGTGCCAGCAGCTTTCCAGGGGTTGTTGAAGCTTTCTTT. The rearrangement uses TRBV7-9 and TRBJ1-1; a possible D gene is TRBD1 (6 bases). CDR3 length: 13 amino acids. Trimming took 3 bases from V and 7 from J, leaving 12 bases between them. Germline-derived CDR1 and CDR2 are SEHNR and FQNEAQ (reference sequence).

The chain combines TRBV7-2 with TRBJ1-1, with D tentatively TRBD1 (6 bases). Deletions cut 2 bases from V and 1 base from J, with 11 bases between. This CDR3 has 15 amino acids. Germline lookup yields CDR1 SGHTA and CDR2 FQGNSA. This CDR3 is CASSLQGIGNTEAFF. The DNA for the CDR3 is TGTGCCAGCAGCTTACAGGGGATAGGGAACACTGAAGCTTTCTTT.

The chain links TRBV5-6 to TRBJ2-2; D is possibly TRBD2 (6 bases). This CDR3 has 15 residues. V was shortened by 3 bases and J by 3 bases, with 12 bases between the two germline ends. Germline CDR1 is SGHDT and CDR2 is YYEEEE. The CDR3 reads CASSSGLSDTGELFF. The CDR3, as DNA: TGTGCCAGCAGCTCGGGACTTAGCGACACCGGGGAGCTGTTTTTT.

The chain uses TRBV5-6 and TRBJ2-7; D not certain. The CDR3 contains 13 residues. The V gene lost 0 bases and the J gene lost 0 bases, with 4 bases spanning the gap. Germline V gives CDR1 SGHDT, CDR2 YYEEEE. The CDR3 here is CASSLAFSYEQYF. Here the CDR3 DNA reads TGTGCCAGCAGCTTGGCCTTCTCCTACGAGCAGTACTTC. Supplemented by reference TRBV5-6 and TRBJ2-7, the full variable domain reads DAGVTQSPTHLIKTRGQQVTLRCSPKSGHDTVSWYQQALGQGPQFIFQYYEEEERQRGNFPDRFSGHQFPNYSSELNVNALLLGDSALYLCASSLAFSYEQYFGPGTRLTVT.

The chain has TRBV19 and TRBJ2-2; 13 bases are a match to TRBD2. The J segment lost 3 bases and the V segment lost 9 bases, leaving 4 bases of the junction unmatched. CDR3 length: 15 amino acids. Per germline, CDR1 LNHDA and CDR2 SQIVND (reference sequence). The CDR3 DNA reads TGTGCCAGCACGGGACTAGCGGGGTACACCGGGGAGCTGTTTTTT. Amino acids: CASTGLAGYTGELFF.

This chain uses TRBV13 with TRBJ2-1; TRBD1 agrees at 12 bases. Germline CDR1 reads PRHDT; CDR2 reads FYEKMQ (reference sequence). This CDR3 contains 15 residues. V dropped 2 bases and J dropped 8; count of bases not matched to a gene: 4. CDR3 in DNA: TGTGCCAGCAGCTTAAGGGACAGGGGGCGTCATGAGCAGTTCTTC. This sequence encodes CASSLRDRGRHEQFF.

The gene calls are TRBV30 and TRBJ1-1; no clear D. The CDR3 is 13 residues long. Trimming took 8 bases from V and 4 from J, leaving 17 bases between them. Germline V CDR1 and CDR2: GTSNPN, SVGIG (reference sequence). CDR3: CAGQQPGGTEAFF. CDR3 nucleotide sequence: TGTGCCGGCCAGCAACCCGGAGGCACTGAAGCTTTCTTT.

This clone was counted a few times. J is TRBJ1-5 and V is TRBV7-9, with 7 bases fitting TRBD1. Germline V gives CDR1 SEHNR, CDR2 FQNEAQ (reference sequence). The ends lost 3 bases at V and 0 bases at J; junction bases unmatched: 2. There are 15 residues in the CDR3. For the CDR3, the DNA is TGTGCCAGCAGCTTCGGGACAGATAGCAATCAGCCCCAGCATTTT. Its translation: CASSFGTDSNQPQHF. The variable domain in full, with the rest retrieved from reference TRBV7-9 and TRBJ1-5, is DTGVSQNPRHKITKRGQNVTFRCDPISEHNRLYWYRQTLGQGPEFLTYFQNEAQLEKSRLLSDRFSAERPKGSFSTLEIQRTEQGDSAMYLCASSFGTDSNQPQHFGDGTRLSIL.

The chain recombines TRBV6-1 with TRBJ2-7; TRBD1 is a possible D gene (6 bases). The V gene's germline CDR1 is MNHNS and CDR2 SASEGT. This CDR3 comprises 14 residues. Trimming stripped 0 bases from V and 7 bases from J, with 13 bases between. The CDR3 nucleotides read TGTGCCAGCAGTGAAGCGTTTGGGGGCGGGGAGCAGTACTTC. Translating gives CASSEAFGGGEQYF.

In this sample, this clone turned up once. The chain carries TRBV5-6 and TRBJ1-2, with D perhaps TRBD1 (6 bases). The CDR3 length is 15 residues. V dropped 0 bases and J dropped 3 bases, with 12 bases sitting between them. Per germline, CDR1 SGHDT and CDR2 YYEEEE. The DNA of the CDR3 is TGTGCCAGCAGCTTGGTTTCTAGGACAGACTATGGCTACACCTTC. Translated: CASSLVSRTDYGYTF. The full variable domain, completed using reference TRBV5-6 and TRBJ1-2, is DAGVTQSPTHLIKTRGQQVTLRCSPKSGHDTVSWYQQALGQGPQFIFQYYEEEERQRGNFPDRFSGHQFPNYSSELNVNALLLGDSALYLCASSLVSRTDYGYTFGSGTRLTVV.

This clone occurred once. DNA of the CDR3: TGTGCCAGCAGCCAACACACAGGGGGAGAGAACACTGAAGCTTTCTTT. It is translated as CASSQHTGGENTEAFF. The chain is built from TRBV4-2 and TRBJ1-1; TRBD1 matches at 8 bases. From germline, CDR1 is LGHNA and CDR2 YNFKEQ. V shed 2 bases, J shed 1 base, and the junction held 6 bases outside the gene matches. This CDR3 contains 16 residues.

This chain connects TRBV7-8 to TRBJ2-2, with TRBD2 matching 7 bases. V was clipped by 5 bases and J by 7 bases; unmatched bases: 22. The CDR3 covers 19 residues. Germline V gives CDR1 SGHVS, CDR2 FQNEAQ. CDR3 amino acids: CASSQTRPWDYQKGGELFF. The CDR3 nucleotides are TGTGCCAGCAGCCAAACCCGGCCATGGGACTACCAAAAGGGCGGGGAGCTGTTTTTT.

The chain carries TRBV19 and TRBJ1-5; no firm D call. The CDR3 has 16 amino acids. V was shortened by 0 bases and J by 3 bases, with 12 bases between the two germline ends. Germline V gene data show CDR1 as LNHDA and CDR2 as SQIVND (reference sequence). The CDR3 nucleotides are TGTGCCAGTAGTATAGATCATGGTGCAGACAATCAGCCCCAGCATTTT. Translation: CASSIDHGADNQPQHF.

This chain uses TRBV4-2 with TRBJ2-1, with TRBD1 matching over 8 bases. The CDR3 has 16 amino acids. J lost 8 bases, V lost 4 bases, and 13 bases had no gene match. Germline-derived CDR1 and CDR2 are LGHNA and YNFKEQ. Written as DNA, the CDR3 is TGTGCCAGCAGCCTAAGAGTGGCAGGGGGCGGCGATGAGCAGTTCTTC. Its translation is CASSLRVAGGGDEQFF.

The chain is built from TRBV11-2 and TRBJ1-2; 7 bases map to TRBD1. CDR3 size: 13 residues. Germline CDR1 is SGHAT and CDR2 is FQNNGV. V trimming: 5 bases; J trimming: 8 bases; junction bases outside the gene matches: 8. The CDR3 region is CASSRGGRGGYTF. In nucleotides, the CDR3 is TGTGCCAGCAGCCGTGGGGGCAGGGGGGGCTACACCTTC.

This clone was seen only once. This sequence joins TRBV7-2 and TRBJ2-5; 14 bases fit TRBD2. Trimming cost V 1 base and J 5 bases; bases outside gene matches: 12. Germline V CDR1 and CDR2: SGHTA, FQGNSA. The CDR3 sequence is 19 residues long. The CDR3 here is CASSLGPYPTSGGAETQYF. CDR3 DNA sequence: TGTGCCAGCAGCTTAGGCCCTTACCCGACTAGCGGGGGGGCGGAGACCCAGTACTTC.

This chain joins TRBV5-4 and TRBJ1-4; 7 bases line up with TRBD1. V gave up 2 bases and J gave up 5 bases; unmatched junction bases: 3. The CDR3 runs to 14 residues. Germline loops: CDR1 SGHNT, CDR2 YYREEE (reference sequence). CDR3 sequence (DNA): TGTGCCAGCAGCTTAATGGACAGGAATGAAAAACTGTTTTTT. It is translated as CASSLMDRNEKLFF.

This clone was seen just once. V gene TRBV9 combines with J gene TRBJ1-6, with D perhaps matching TRBD1 (5 bases). Germline CDR1 is SGDLS and CDR2 is YYNGEE. V was trimmed by 2 bases and J by 9 bases, leaving 6 bases between them. This CDR3 has 12 residues. The CDR3: CASSVGGSPLHF. CDR3 DNA: TGTGCCAGCAGCGTCGGGGGTTCACCCCTCCACTTT.

V and J are TRBV7-9 and TRBJ2-4, with TRBD2 matching over 8 bases. Per the germline V gene, CDR1 is SEHNR and CDR2 is FQNEAQ (reference sequence). V gave up 1 base and J gave up 1 base; unmatched junction bases: 3. This CDR3 contains 16 residues. CDR3 loop: CASSLGRGAAKNIQYF. The CDR3 nucleotides read TGTGCCAGCAGCTTAGGGCGGGGGGCGGCCAAAAACATTCAGTACTTC.

The V and J genes are TRBV15 and TRBJ2-2; TRBD2 matches 8 bases. Germline CDR1 reads LNHNV; CDR2 reads YYDKDF (reference sequence). J gave up 0 bases and V 8 bases, and 2 bases lay outside the gene matches. This CDR3 region has 14 residues. As DNA, the CDR3 is TGTGCCACCGAGCGGGGGACGAACACCGGGGAGCTGTTTTTT. Its translation is CATERGTNTGELFF.